Presented here are 25 T cell receptor beta chains from one specimen sequenced in a study of T cell clones after liver transplantation. Sequencing was performed with immunoSEQ multiplex PCR; in TCRdb, only in-frame clones are kept and a portion is missing. The sample shows approximately 75,000 clones, roughly 80% of them seen only once. This material consisted of CD4+ T cells from blood, taken 12 months after liver transplant. These receptors were taken from a human patient who received a liver transplant. Some T cells may trace back to the graft donor.

This clone was counted once. This chain joins TRBV28 and TRBJ1-1; TRBD1 aligns across 7 bases. CDR1 and CDR2 from the germline V gene are MDHEN and SYDVKM. The length of the CDR3 is 14 residues. Trimming removed 5 bases from V and 4 bases from J; junction bases left unmatched: 7. The CDR3 DNA follows: TGTGCCAGCAGTATAGGGGACAGAGTCACTGAAGCTTTCTTT. Residues: CASSIGDRVTEAFF.

The V call is TRBV27, the J call TRBJ1-4, with unresolved D. The CDR3 runs 16 residues. Germline V CDR1 and CDR2: MNHEY, SMNVEV (reference sequence). V gave up 0 bases and J gave up 8 bases, with 16 bases separating them. CDR3 protein: CASSLSISRIGEKLFF. CDR3 bases: TGTGCCAGCAGTTTATCGATAAGTCGGATCGGGGAAAAACTGTTTTTT.

The gene calls are TRBV29-1 and TRBJ2-3; D uncertain. Looked up from germline, CDR1 is SQVTM and CDR2 is ANQGSEA. V lost 2 bases and J 7 bases, leaving 13 bases between the germline ends. CDR3 length equals 13 residues. CDR3 sequence (DNA): TGCAGCGTTGAAAGGGAAGTGTTCAATACGCAGTATTTT. It translates to CSVEREVFNTQYF.

J is TRBJ2-5 and V is TRBV28; 12 bases map to TRBD2. Germline V gene lookup returns CDR1 MDHEN and CDR2 SYDVKM. V lost 0 bases to trimming and J lost 8 bases; unmatched junction nucleotides: 13. There are 18 residues in the CDR3. The CDR3 DNA reads as TGTGCCAGCAGTTTATGGGGCTCGGGACTAGCGGGCGTTATTACCCAGTACTTC. Protein product: CASSLWGSGLAGVITQYF.

V gene TRBV5-1 combines with J gene TRBJ2-3; the match to TRBD1 covers 7 bases. The CDR3 totals 15 residues. In germline, CDR1 is SGHRS, CDR2 YFSETQ. V was pared by 3 bases and J by 3 bases, with 7 bases of the junction left unmatched. CDR3: CASSYGQVGTDTQYF. The CDR3 DNA reads TGCGCCAGCAGCTACGGACAGGTAGGGACAGATACGCAGTATTTT. The whole variable domain, filled in from reference TRBV5-1 and TRBJ2-3, reads KAGVTQTPRYLIKTRGQQVTLSCSPISGHRSVSWYQQTPGQGLQFLFEYFSETQRNKGNFPGRFSGRQFSNSRSEMNVSTLELGDSALYLCASSYGQVGTDTQYFGPGTRLTVL.

This clone occurred a few times. The chain employs TRBV4-1 and TRBJ2-1; no reliable D call. Trimming removed 0 bases from V and 6 bases from J, with 15 bases in between. The CDR3 has 16 residues. CDR1 MGHRA and CDR2 YSYEKL come from the germline V gene. CDR3 region: CASSQDDFVRTNEQFF. CDR3 DNA: TGCGCCAGCAGCCAAGATGACTTCGTTCGCACCAATGAGCAGTTCTTC.

The chain uses TRBV6-1 and TRBJ1-2, with D possibly TRBD1 on 6 matching bases. Deletions cut 0 bases from V and 1 base from J, with 6 bases between. The CDR3 runs 14 residues. The germline V gene has CDR1 MNHNS and CDR2 SASEGT. The CDR3 reads CASSEAGGNYGYTF. In nucleotides, the CDR3 is TGTGCCAGCAGTGAAGCAGGGGGTAACTATGGCTACACCTTC.

This clone was observed a handful of times. This chain joins TRBV6-4 and TRBJ1-2; 11 nucleotides align to TRBD1. The CDR3 spans 13 residues. Trimming at V came to 9 bases and at J to 6 bases, leaving 6 bases not matched to a gene. Germline CDR1 is MRHNA and CDR2 is SNTAGT. CDR3 nucleotides: TGTGCCAGAGGGACAGGGGGAAAGAATGGCTACACCTTC. Translated: CARGTGGKNGYTF.

The rearrangement joins TRBV30 to TRBJ2-7, with D hard to call. Germline V gene sequence: CDR1 GTSNPN, CDR2 SVGIG (reference sequence). This CDR3 is 15 amino acids long. Trimming pared 5 bases from V and 2 bases from J, leaving 19 bases between. CDR3 region: CAWVLPARGTYEQYF. CDR3 bases: TGTGCCTGGGTTTTACCAGCCAGAGGAACCTACGAGCAGTACTTC.

This clone was seen more than once but under ten times. The V gene is TRBV4-3, the J gene TRBJ1-4; D unclear. Germline CDR1 LGHNA, CDR2 YSLEER. V was trimmed by 4 bases and J by 0 bases, leaving 6 bases between them. The CDR3 extends over 14 amino acids. In DNA, the CDR3 is TGCGCCAGCAGCCCAGATGCAACTAATGAAAAACTGTTTTTT. Its protein product is CASSPDATNEKLFF.

The rearrangement joins TRBV11-3 to TRBJ2-2; 7 bases map to TRBD1. The CDR3 spans 15 residues. Trimming removed 1 base from V and 7 bases from J; junction bases left unmatched: 6. Germline CDR1 and CDR2: SGHNT and YENEEA. This CDR3 reads CASSLGQGEFGELFF. As DNA, the CDR3 is TGTGCCAGCAGCTTAGGACAGGGCGAATTCGGGGAGCTGTTTTTT.

V gene TRBV5-3 combines with J gene TRBJ2-7; D is unclear. TRBV5-3 is an ORF; its function is uncertain. V was shortened by 8 bases and J by 0 bases, with 6 bases between the two germline ends. The CDR3 has 11 amino acids. CDR3 loop: CASSNSYEQYF. CDR3 coding DNA: TGTGCCAGCAGCAACTCCTACGAGCAGTACTTC.

V gene TRBV30 combines with J gene TRBJ1-3; 8 nucleotides line up with TRBD1. CDR3 length: 16 residues. CDR1 and CDR2 (germline): GTSNPN, SVGIG (reference sequence). J lost 4 bases, V lost 5 bases, and 13 bases had no gene match. The CDR3 here is CAWSLGQGAAGNTIYF. The CDR3 nucleotides read TGTGCCTGGTCTCTAGGGCAGGGGGCTGCCGGAAACACCATATATTTT.

The chain couples TRBV29-1 to TRBJ1-2, with D unresolved. CDR1 is SQVTM, CDR2 ANQGSEA, per germline. This CDR3 comprises 12 residues. The V and J ends lost 7 bases and 2 bases respectively, with 11 bases between them. CDR3 residues: CSATSLNYGYTF. The CDR3 DNA follows: TGCAGCGCGACATCTTTAAACTATGGCTACACCTTC.

J is TRBJ1-1 and V is TRBV4-3; D is possibly TRBD1 (5 bases). Germline CDR1 and CDR2: LGHNA and YSLEER. The CDR3 sequence is 13 residues long. V was shortened by 0 bases and J by 7 bases, with 9 bases between the two germline ends. Here the CDR3 DNA reads TGCGCCAGCAGCCAAGACAGGGAGGATGAAGCTTTCTTT. It yields the protein CASSQDREDEAFF.

The chain carries TRBV5-1 and TRBJ1-5; D may be TRBD1 (5 bases). Germline-derived CDR1 and CDR2 are SGHRS and YFSETQ. The germline V and J ends were trimmed by 4 bases and 2 bases, with 10 bases remaining between them. This CDR3 is 14 amino acids long. Here the CDR3 reads CASSPGTGNQPQHF. CDR3 bases: TGCGCCAGCAGCCCCGGGACGGGCAATCAGCCCCAGCATTTT.

V gene TRBV2 combines with J gene TRBJ1-5, with D possibly being TRBD1 (5 bases). Trimming cost V 1 base and J 5 bases, with 9 bases left between them. Germline V CDR1 and CDR2: SNHLY, FYNNEI. The CDR3 has 14 amino acids. Here the CDR3 reads CASSEGGWDQPQHF. CDR3 nucleotide sequence: TGTGCCAGCAGTGAAGGGGGGTGGGATCAGCCCCAGCATTTT.

The chain uses TRBV28 and TRBJ1-3; D unclear. The germline V gene has CDR1 MDHEN and CDR2 SYDVKM. Between the trimmed V and J ends, which lost 2 bases and 0 bases, there was a span of 8 bases. The CDR3 is 15 amino acids. The CDR3 sequence is CASSLGAISGNTIYF. In DNA, the CDR3 is TGTGCCAGCAGTTTAGGAGCAATCTCTGGAAACACCATATATTTT.

This chain links TRBV5-1 with TRBJ2-5; 8 bases are a match to TRBD2. The germline gives CDR1 SGHRS, CDR2 YFSETQ. The CDR3 length is 14 residues. V shed 4 bases, J shed 5 bases, and the junction held 7 bases outside the gene matches. CDR3 protein: CASSGGTSRETQYF. DNA for the CDR3: TGCGCCAGCAGCGGGGGGACTAGTCGTGAGACCCAGTACTTC.

The chain combines TRBV7-2 with TRBJ2-4; possibly TRBD2 for D (5 bases). CDR3 length: 16 residues. CDR1 is SGHTA, CDR2 FQGNSA, per germline. V lost 2 bases to trimming and J lost 0 bases, with 11 bases between them. CDR3 DNA: TGTGCCAGCAGCTTAAGCGGAGTGCTAGCCAAAAACATTCAGTACTTC. Its protein is CASSLSGVLAKNIQYF.

The chain is built from TRBV19 and TRBJ2-1, with D tentatively TRBD1 or TRBD2 (5 bases each). This CDR3 contains 13 residues. Trimming left V 6 bases short and J 9 bases short, with 15 bases between. Germline values: CDR1 LNHDA, CDR2 SQIVND (reference sequence). The CDR3 DNA is TGTGCCAGTAGGGACCCGTCTGGGGGTGAGCAGTTCTTC. Translating it yields CASRDPSGGEQFF.

V and J are TRBV10-3 and TRBJ2-7, with D unresolved. Germline assignment: CDR1 ENHRY and CDR2 SYGVKD. The CDR3 is 13 residues long. Trimming shortened V by 3 bases and J by 3 bases, and 9 bases separated the two germline ends. CDR3 protein: CAISEGSDYEQYF. DNA of the CDR3: TGTGCCATCAGTGAAGGATCGGACTACGAGCAGTACTTC.

This chain joins TRBV18 and TRBJ1-1; TRBD1 agrees at 7 bases. Per germline, CDR1 KGHSH and CDR2 LQKENI. The CDR3 length is 14 residues. J gave up 7 bases and V 5 bases, and 10 bases lay outside the gene matches. CDR3 bases: TGTGCCAGCTCATCGACAGGGTGGGATGGTGAAGCTTTCTTT. As protein: CASSSTGWDGEAFF.

V is TRBV28 and J is TRBJ2-2; no definite D call. Trimming pared 4 bases from V and 1 base from J, leaving 4 bases between. Germline V gene lookup returns CDR1 MDHEN and CDR2 SYDVKM. The CDR3 extends over 13 amino acids. The CDR3 loop is CASSSLNTGELFF. The CDR3 DNA reads as TGTGCCAGCAGTTCCTTGAACACCGGGGAGCTGTTTTTT.

The chain has TRBV20-1 and TRBJ2-7; D is ambiguous. CDR3 length: 11 amino acids. Trimming left V 6 bases short and J 4 bases short, with 10 bases between. Germline V gene lookup returns CDR1 DFQATT and CDR2 SNEGSKA (reference sequence). The DNA for the CDR3 is TGCAGTGCCGTAACGAGATACGAGCAGTACTTC. It encodes CSAVTRYEQYF.